These T cell receptor beta chains were read from a single sample in a study of T cells after yellow fever vaccination. TCRdb re-analysed the 5' RACE reads in MiXCR, keeping a single row per CDR3 protein. The sample lists 280,000 or so distinct CDR3 sequences, roughly 9% occurring once. The sample consisted of CD4+ T cells sorted from PBMCs, taken 5 days after the yellow fever booster vaccination. Receptors were obtained from a man in his late teens or twenties who received the YFV17D yellow fever vaccine. The CDR3 runs from the conserved cysteine through the conserved F or W. The D gene is left open where the match is weak. Clone size is given for some rows only: seen once, a few or many times, or a class if the clone is expanded.

TRBV9	few	NA	TRBJ2-3	13	TGTGCCAGCAGCGTAGTAAGGCGGAATACGCAGTATTTT	CASSVVRRNTQYF
TRBV9	NA	NA	TRBJ2-7	13	TGTGCCAGCAGCGTCGCAGGGACGGACGAGCAGTACTTC	CASSVAGTDEQYF
TRBV3-1	NA	NA	TRBJ2-3	14	TGTGCCAGCAGCCAAGAATTAGCAAGGGATACGCAGTATTTT	CASSQELARDTQYF
TRBV7-3	NA	TRBD2	TRBJ2-3	16	TGTGCCAGCAGCCCCCTCGGAGCGGGGCGCACAGATACGCAGTATTTT	CASSPLGAGRTDTQYF
TRBV6-5	NA	TRBD1	TRBJ1-4	15	TGTGCCAGCCGACGGTCGCAGGGGGGGTTTGAAAAACTGTTTTTT	CASRRSQGGFEKLFF
TRBV11-2	few	NA	TRBJ2-1	14	TGTGCCAGCAGCTTAGATATGCCAAGGGATGAGCAGTTCTTC	CASSLDMPRDEQFF
TRBV28	few	NA	TRBJ2-5	11	TGTGCCAGCAGCAACCCCCGGGGCCAGTACTTC	CASSNPRGQYF
TRBV5-1	many	NA	TRBJ2-2	15	TGCGCCAGCAGCTTGGAGGGACCAGAGACCGGGGAGCTGTTTTTT	CASSLEGPETGELFF
TRBV5-1	NA	NA	TRBJ2-2	15	TGCGCCAGCAGCTTGGATTCCTCTGGAACCGGGGAGCTGTTTTTT	CASSLDSSGTGELFF
TRBV9	NA	NA	TRBJ2-3	16	TGTGCCAGCAGCGTAGCTGTAGCGGAAAGGGGAGATACGCAGTATTTT	CASSVAVAERGDTQYF
TRBV20-1	NA	NA	TRBJ2-2	16	TGCAGTGCCAGTAGCGTGGGTGGTCAGAACACCGGGGAGCTGTTTTTT	CSASSVGGQNTGELFF
TRBV6-6	NA	TRBD1	TRBJ1-2	14	TGTGCCAGCAGTGGACCAGGGGGCAACTATGGCTACACCTTC	CASSGPGGNYGYTF
TRBV18	many	NA	TRBJ1-3	12	TGTGCCAGCTCACCCTCCGGAGACACCATATATTTT	CASSPSGDTIYF
TRBV5-1	NA	TRBD2	TRBJ2-5	14	TGCGCCAGCAGTTCACAGCGGGGGGAAGAGACCCAGTACTTC	CASSSQRGEETQYF
TRBV20-1	NA	NA	TRBJ1-1	11	TGCAGTGCTAGAGCGGCGACTGAAGCTTTCTTT	CSARAATEAFF
TRBV6-5	few	NA	TRBJ2-3	13	TGTGCCAGCATTTCACTAGCCTCAGATACGCAGTATTTT	CASISLASDTQYF
TRBV5-1	NA	TRBD2	TRBJ2-3	15	TGCGCCAGCAGCCCGGGAGGGACTACCTCCGATACGCAGTATTTT	CASSPGGTTSDTQYF
TRBV20-1	once	NA	TRBJ2-1	11	TGCAGTGCCAGTCAGGTACATGAGCAGTTCTTC	CSASQVHEQFF
TRBV5-1	many	NA	TRBJ2-4	14	TGCGCCAGCAGCTCAACAGTAGCCAAAAACATTCAGTACTTC	CASSSTVAKNIQYF
TRBV18	NA	NA	TRBJ2-7	15	TGTGCCAGCTCACCACCCGGGGGATCCCGCCGCGAGCAGTACTTC	CASSPPGGSRREQYF
TRBV25-1	NA	TRBD2	TRBJ2-1	24	TGTGCCAGCAGTTCTGGGGGGGGACTAGTCGGCACCCGCTCAGGGCTGAGCTCCTACAATGAGCAGTTCTTC	CASSSGGGLVGTRSGLSSYNEQFF
TRBV20-1	few	NA	TRBJ1-5	14	TGCAGTGCTAGAGATCACGCAGGGAACCAGCCCCAGCATTTT	CSARDHAGNQPQHF
TRBV29-1	few	TRBD1	TRBJ1-3	12	TGCAGCGCAGGGGGCTTAGATCACACCATATATTTT	CSAGGLDHTIYF
TRBV5-6	few	NA	TRBJ2-6	15	TGTGCCAGCAGCGCCTATAGCTCTGGGGCCAACGTCCTGACTTTC	CASSAYSSGANVLTF
TRBV6-6	NA	NA	TRBJ2-5	13	TGTGCCAGCAGTTATGGGGGGCGCGAGACCCAGTACTTC	CASSYGGRETQYF
TRBV7-9	few	NA	TRBJ1-1	12	TGTGCCAGCAGCTTAGCAGTTCGTGAAGCTTTCTTT	CASSLAVREAFF
TRBV18	NA	NA	TRBJ2-7	15	TGTGCCAGCTCACCACGGGGCAAAAGCTCCTACGAGCAGTACTTC	CASSPRGKSSYEQYF
TRBV3-1	NA	NA	TRBJ1-4	12	TGTGCCAGCAGCGACCAAGGGCGGAAACTGTTTTTT	CASSDQGRKLFF
TRBV7-2	few	TRBD2	TRBJ2-1	17	TGTGCCAGCAGCTTAGTTGGGACTAGGAGCTCCTACAATGAGCAGTTCTTC	CASSLVGTRSSYNEQFF
TRBV24-1	many	NA	TRBJ2-5	14	TGTGCCACCAGTGATTCCACGTTGCAAGAGACCCAGTACTTC	CATSDSTLQETQYF
TRBV12-3/TRBV12-4	many	TRBD2	TRBJ2-3	16	TGTGCCAGCAGTTTAAGGCTAGCGGGGGGTGGGGATACGCAGTATTTT	CASSLRLAGGGDTQYF
TRBV3-1	many	NA	TRBJ1-5	13	TGTGCCAGCAGCCAAACGGGCAATCAGCCCCAGCATTTT	CASSQTGNQPQHF
TRBV7-7	few	TRBD2	TRBJ2-1	13	TGTGCTAGCAGCTTAGCGGGGCACAATGAGCAGTTCTTC	CASSLAGHNEQFF
TRBV19	few	NA	TRBJ1-1	15	TGTGCCAGTAGTATACGGGGGGCCCCAAACACTGAAGCTTTCTTT	CASSIRGAPNTEAFF
TRBV6-6	NA	TRBD1	TRBJ1-4	13	TGTGCCAGCAAACGGGACAGTAATGAAAAACTGTTTTTT	CASKRDSNEKLFF
TRBV11-1	few	NA	TRBJ1-1	15	TGTGCCAGCAGCCCACGACGGGGTGCCAACACTGAAGCTTTCTTT	CASSPRRGANTEAFF
TRBV18	NA	NA	TRBJ1-4	13	TGTGCCAGCTCCAACGGGGGCCTCGAGGAACTGTTTTTT	CASSNGGLEELFF
TRBV5-5	NA	TRBD1	TRBJ2-7	13	TGTGCCAGCAGCTCCGGACAGGTCGGCGAGCAGTACTTC	CASSSGQVGEQYF
TRBV4-3	many	NA	TRBJ1-6	13	TGCGCCAGCAGCCAAGAGGGGGGATCACCCCTCCACTTT	CASSQEGGSPLHF
TRBV7-8	NA	TRBD1	TRBJ2-1	13	TGTGCCAGCACCTTAGGGGGCCTCAATGAGCAGTTCTTC	CASTLGGLNEQFF
TRBV20-1	few	NA	TRBJ2-1	13	TGCAGTGCCCCGTTCCGACCCCGGGATGAGCAGTTCTTC	CSAPFRPRDEQFF
TRBV10-3	many	NA	TRBJ1-2	15	TGTGCCATCACCAGGACAGACCAGAGTAACTATGGCTACACCTTC	CAITRTDQSNYGYTF
TRBV4-3	many	NA	TRBJ2-3	15	TGCGCCAGCAGCCAGGACTGGACGAGCACAGATACGCAGTATTTT	CASSQDWTSTDTQYF
TRBV5-1	NA	TRBD1	TRBJ2-7	16	TGCGCCAGCAGCTTGGCCAGAGGGACAGGGGGTAACGAGCAGTACTTC	CASSLARGTGGNEQYF
TRBV24-1	NA	NA	TRBJ2-1	13	TGTGCCACCAGTGATTTTGGAGACAATGAGCAGTTCTTC	CATSDFGDNEQFF
TRBV20-1	few	NA	TRBJ2-1	15	TGCAGTGCTAGGTTGACCGGGACGACTTACAATGAGCAGTTCTTC	CSARLTGTTYNEQFF
TRBV7-2	few	NA	TRBJ2-3	14	TGTGCCAGCAGCGCGGGCCCCGTCGCAGATACGCAGTATTTT	CASSAGPVADTQYF
TRBV12-3/TRBV12-4	many	NA	TRBJ2-3	14	TGTGCCAGCAGTCATAGCCCGGGGACAGATACGCAGTATTTT	CASSHSPGTDTQYF
TRBV21-1	few	NA	TRBJ2-7	15	TGTGCCAGCAGTTACCCATTAGCGGGGGTGCGGGAGCAGTACTTC	CASSYPLAGVREQYF
TRBV7-2	NA	NA	TRBJ1-4	18	TGTGCCAGCAGCTTACTCCCCCCTGGCGGGTCCGCGAATGAAAAACTGTTTTTT	CASSLLPPGGSANEKLFF
TRBV6-6	few	NA	TRBJ1-2	10	TGTGCCAGCAGTTACGGGGTTATAACCTTC	CASSYGVITF
TRBV7-2	many	NA	TRBJ2-6	15	TGTGCCAGCAGCTTACCGGGGTCCGGGGCCAACGTCCTGACTTTC	CASSLPGSGANVLTF
TRBV10-3	few	NA	TRBJ2-1	14	TGTGCCATCAGTGAGTCAGGGGGAAACAATGAGCAGTTCTTC	CAISESGGNNEQFF
TRBV6-1	NA	NA	TRBJ2-2	13	TGTGCCAGCAGTGAAGTCTGGACAGGGGAGCTGTTTTTT	CASSEVWTGELFF
TRBV12-3/TRBV12-4	NA	TRBD1	TRBJ2-2	14	TGTGCCAGCAGCAGGGACAGAACTACCGGGGAGCTGTTTTTT	CASSRDRTTGELFF
TRBV15	few	NA	TRBJ1-2	16	TGTGCCACCAGCCCCATTTCGGACAGCACTAACTATGGCTACACCTTC	CATSPISDSTNYGYTF
TRBV5-6	many	NA	TRBJ1-2	14	TGTGCCAGCAGCCCGGGGGGGTATGTCTATGGCTACACCTTC	CASSPGGYVYGYTF